The sequence of this TCR beta chain was determined in a study of T cell responses to AZD1222 COVID-19 vaccine. The study, taken as a whole, reports: Spike-specific TCR depth and breadth grew after two AZD1222 doses.

Trimming at V came to 6 bases and at J to 0 bases, leaving 25 bases not matched to a gene. The CDR3 is 22 amino acids. The V gene's germline CDR1 is SGHTA and CDR2 FQGTGA. Sequenced by immunoSEQ multiplex PCR; TCRdb stores in-frame clones only, minus some. The table has some 110,000 clones, more than 75% seen once; the top ten hold 9% to 9.5%. In the case of this clone: Its antigen remains unknown.

Here the sequenced sample was peripheral blood, taken on day 0 of AZD1222 vaccination. This sequence joins TRBV7-3 and TRBJ2-1, with TRBD1 matching over 8 bases. The TCR sequence derives from an adult in good health. The CDR3 spells CASSPGTGVRVVSPSSYNEQFF. CDR3 sequence (DNA): TGTGCCAGCAGTCCCGGGACAGGAGTAAGGGTCGTTTCCCCGAGCTCCTACAATGAGCAGTTCTTC.